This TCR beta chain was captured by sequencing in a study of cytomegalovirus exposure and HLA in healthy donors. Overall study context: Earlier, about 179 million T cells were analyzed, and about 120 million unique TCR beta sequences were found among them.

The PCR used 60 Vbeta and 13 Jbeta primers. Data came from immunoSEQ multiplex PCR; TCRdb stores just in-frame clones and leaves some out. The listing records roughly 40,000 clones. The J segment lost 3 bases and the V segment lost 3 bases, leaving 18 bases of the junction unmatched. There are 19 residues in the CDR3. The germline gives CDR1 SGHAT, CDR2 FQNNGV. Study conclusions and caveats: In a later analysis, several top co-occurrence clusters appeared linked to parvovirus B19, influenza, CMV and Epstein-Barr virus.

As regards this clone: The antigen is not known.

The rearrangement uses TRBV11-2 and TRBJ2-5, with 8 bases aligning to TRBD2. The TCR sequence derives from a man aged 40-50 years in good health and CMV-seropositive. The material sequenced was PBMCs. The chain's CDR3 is CASSFPHSAGVPSKETQYF. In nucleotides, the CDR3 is TGTGCCAGCAGCTTCCCACATTCAGCGGGAGTCCCCTCCAAAGAGACCCAGTACTTC.